This passage covers 20 T cell receptor beta chains from one sample sequenced in a study of vaccination and CD4 T cells after COVID-19. As for treatment: roughly 10-day PBMC culture with coronavirus spike peptide pools or control peptides (ViraFEST assay). Which antigens these TCRs recognize remains unknown. Sequenced with the Oncomine TCR Beta short-read assay was DNA taken from cultured CD4+ T cells. TCRdb redid the calling of the PCR reads with MiXCR, one entry per CDR3 protein. The sample contains 20,000 or so distinct CDR3 sequences, roughly 40% of which appear only once. The material sequenced was CD4+ T cells from blood, cultured in vitro, taken before SARS-CoV-2 vaccination. These receptors came from a human donor who had recovered from COVID-19.

This clonotype has just a few counts. The rearrangement links TRBV12-3 or TRBV12-4 to TRBJ1-5; D unclear. Deletions cut 6 bases from V and 6 bases from J, with 15 bases between. The CDR3 is 14 residues long. The CDR3 region is CASSLGNRAQPQHF. DNA for the CDR3: TGTGCCAGCAGCCTGGGGAACCGGGCTCAGCCCCAGCATTTT.

The chain combines TRBV12-3 or TRBV12-4 with TRBJ1-1; D gene unclear. The germline V and J ends were trimmed by 5 bases and 4 bases, with 17 bases remaining between them. This CDR3 has 15 residues. For the CDR3, the DNA is TGTGCCAGCAGTACCGACGGGGAGAGAGGCACTGAAGCTTTCTTT. Residues: CASSTDGERGTEAFF.

A few counts support this clonotype. The chain recombines TRBV6-5 with TRBJ2-2; D unclear. The V and J ends lost 0 bases and 2 bases respectively, with 7 bases between them. CDR1 is MNHEY and CDR2 is SVGAGI in the germline V gene. The CDR3 has 15 amino acids. For the CDR3, the DNA is TGTGCCAGCAGTTACTCACCCCCAAACACCGGGGAGCTGTTTTTT. Encoded protein: CASSYSPPNTGELFF.

The CDR3 here is CASSIGRGYGYTF. CDR3 DNA: TGTGCCAGTAGTATAGGAAGGGGCTATGGCTACACCTTC. The V call is TRBV19, the J call TRBJ1-2, with D maybe TRBD1 (5 bases). The ends were cut back, 1 base at V and 4 bases at J, with 7 bases in the middle. There are 13 residues in the CDR3. Germline assignment: CDR1 LNHDA and CDR2 SQIVND (reference sequence).

This clonotype was counted only a few times. The chain combines TRBV11-3 with TRBJ1-1; 7 bases line up with TRBD1. V lost 3 bases, J lost 3 bases, and 16 bases stayed unmatched. Per the germline V gene, CDR1 is SGHNT and CDR2 is YENEEA. The length of the CDR3 is 18 residues. The CDR3 coding sequence is TGTGCCAGCAGCTTCCTCACAGGGGCGGCTAGGCAGGACACTGAAGCTTTCTTT. It yields the protein CASSFLTGAARQDTEAFF.

The J gene is TRBJ1-5, the V gene TRBV6-2 or TRBV6-3; 9 bases agree with TRBD1. Germline lookup yields CDR1 MNHEY and CDR2 SVGEGT. CDR3 length equals 16 residues. V was clipped by 0 bases and J by 7 bases; unmatched bases: 7. CDR3 region: CASSYSPGQGRQPQHF. CDR3 coding DNA: TGTGCCAGCAGTTACTCTCCGGGACAGGGACGACAGCCCCAGCATTTT.

The gene calls are TRBV7-9 and TRBJ2-3; TRBD2 is a possible D gene (5 bases). This CDR3 has 16 residues. Germline CDR1 and CDR2: SEHNR and FQNEAQ (reference sequence). V shed 5 bases and J shed 7 bases, with 22 bases lying between them. In DNA, the CDR3 is TGTGCCAGCAGCCGATACGCCGGGGTATCAATTTATACGCAGTATTTT. Translated, it gives CASSRYAGVSIYTQYF. The complete variable domain, with remaining parts taken from reference TRBV7-9 and TRBJ2-3, reads DTGVSQNPRHKITKRGQNVTFRCDPISEHNRLYWYRQTLGQGPEFLTYFQNEAQLEKSRLLSDRFSAERPKGSFSTLEIQRTEQGDSAMYLCASSRYAGVSIYTQYFGPGTRLTVL.

The chain couples TRBV20-1 to TRBJ2-1; maybe TRBD1 (6 bases). This CDR3 is built from 11 residues. Germline assignment: CDR1 DFQATT and CDR2 SNEGSKA (reference sequence). Trimming shortened V by 6 bases and J by 8 bases, and 11 bases separated the two germline ends. The CDR3 nucleotides read TGCAGTGCGGGACACGGAGATGAGCAGTTCTTC. This sequence encodes CSAGHGDEQFF.

CDR3 region: CASSLGPHTEAFF. CDR3 bases: TGTGCCAGCTCTCTAGGGCCCCACACTGAAGCTTTCTTT. The chain combines TRBV18 with TRBJ1-1; unclear D gene. Germline CDR1 and CDR2: KGHSH and LQKENI. The CDR3 totals 13 residues. V lost 6 bases, J lost 3 bases, and 11 bases lay in between.

This clonotype has only one observation. Here the CDR3 reads CASSEIGGNTIYF. CDR3 nucleotide sequence: TGTGCCAGCAGTGAAATAGGGGGAAACACCATATATTTT. V usage is TRBV6-1 and J usage is TRBJ1-3; D is ambiguous. The CDR3 consists of 13 residues. The germline CDR1 and CDR2 sequences are MNHNS and SASEGT. With 2 bases removed from V and 4 bases from J, the gap between germline ends came to 6 bases.

The chain couples TRBV6-4 to TRBJ2-3, with D unclear. Trimming took off 0 bases at V and 4 bases at J, with 2 bases between the two ends. The V gene's germline CDR1 is MRHNA and CDR2 SNTAGT. This CDR3 is 12 amino acids long. In DNA, the CDR3 is TGTGCCAGCAGTGACTCTTCAGATACGCAGTATTTT. Its translation is CASSDSSDTQYF.

This chain links TRBV7-2 with TRBJ2-5; 10 bases are shared with TRBD2. V was pared by 5 bases and J by 5 bases, with 11 bases of the junction left unmatched. Germline loops: CDR1 SGHTA, CDR2 FQGNSA. The CDR3 consists of 16 residues. CDR3 bases: TGTGCCAGCAGCCGGAGGGGAGCGGGGGGGGACGAGACCCAGTACTTC. This gives the protein CASSRRGAGGDETQYF.

This chain connects TRBV7-9 to TRBJ1-2, with TRBD1 as a possible D gene (6 bases). Trimming shortened V by 3 bases and J by 8 bases, and 16 bases separated the two germline ends. The CDR3 contains 14 residues. The germline V gene has CDR1 SEHNR and CDR2 FQNEAQ (reference sequence). In DNA form, the CDR3 reads TGTGCCAGCAGCTTGAACCGGGGGCGTGGGGGCTACACCTTC. Translated: CASSLNRGRGGYTF.

V and J are TRBV4-3 and TRBJ1-3, with 10 bases aligning to TRBD1. CDR1 is LGHNA, CDR2 YSLEER, per germline. Losses at the gene ends were 1 base for V and 3 bases for J; bases not matched to a gene: 3. CDR3 length equals 16 residues. The CDR3 nucleotides are TGCGCCAGCAGCCAAGGACAGGGGGCGTTTGGAAACACCATATATTTT. Its protein is CASSQGQGAFGNTIYF.

The V gene is TRBV3-1, the J gene TRBJ1-6; unclear D gene. Trimming pared 4 bases from V and 5 bases from J, leaving 15 bases between. This CDR3 region has 16 residues. Looked up from germline, CDR1 is LGHDT and CDR2 is YNNKEL (reference sequence). CDR3 sequence (DNA): TGTGCCAGCAGCCGCGACTATCGAGGAGATAATTCACCCCTCCACTTT. Amino acids: CASSRDYRGDNSPLHF.

This clonotype showed up just a few times. The chain recombines TRBV7-2 with TRBJ2-5; D remains unclear. Trimming took 5 bases from V and 2 from J, leaving 12 bases between them. Germline CDR1 reads SGHTA; CDR2 reads FQGNSA. The CDR3 loop spans 14 amino acids. The CDR3 bases are TGTGCCAGCAGCCCCTCCTTGAGGCAAGAGACCCAGTACTTC. It yields the protein CASSPSLRQETQYF.

This chain joins TRBV7-8 and TRBJ1-2; D call uncertain. The CDR3 runs to 16 residues. CDR1 is SGHVS and CDR2 is FQNEAQ in the germline V gene. V lost 1 base to trimming and J lost 4 bases, with 16 bases between them. The chain's CDR3 is CASSLVFRGLRYGYTF. The CDR3 DNA sequence: TGTGCCAGCAGCTTAGTTTTTCGAGGATTACGCTATGGCTACACCTTC.

The V call is TRBV7-3, the J call TRBJ2-2; D is possibly TRBD2 (7 bases). V lost 5 bases and J lost 3, with 10 bases in between. The CDR3 length is 14 residues. Germline V CDR1 and CDR2: SGHTA, FQGTGA. CDR3 sequence (DNA): TGTGCCAGCAGCGGAGGGGGGGACACCGGGGAGCTGTTTTTT. Residues: CASSGGGDTGELFF.

Only one count was recorded for this clonotype. J is TRBJ1-2 and V is TRBV6-2 or TRBV6-3, with 8 bases that match TRBD1. The germline V gene has CDR1 MNHEY and CDR2 SVGEGT. The CDR3 loop spans 16 amino acids. V gave up 8 bases and J gave up 6 bases; unmatched junction bases: 17. The CDR3 is CASSKIRAGGVNGYTF. The CDR3 DNA reads as TGTGCCAGCTCGAAAATCAGGGCAGGGGGCGTAAATGGCTACACCTTC.

This clonotype was counted between two and nine times. The chain recombines TRBV12-3 or TRBV12-4 with TRBJ1-1, with 8 bases aligning to TRBD1. The V segment lost 6 bases and the J segment 6 bases; nucleotides outside the gene matches: 9. This CDR3 spans 14 amino acids. The CDR3 spells CASSRQGIGPEAFF. The CDR3 nucleotides are TGTGCCAGCAGCAGACAGGGGATAGGCCCTGAAGCTTTCTTT.